This T cell receptor (beta chain) was obtained from a study of PD-1 blockade in classical Hodgkin lymphoma. In this sample, this clone turned up a few times. Time point meaning: cycle 4 day 1 (C4D1), after less than seven weeks of nivolumab. Every patient had relapsed following autologous stem cell transplantation, and cohorts differed in brentuximab vedotin exposure. Through magnetic negative selection, CD8+ T cells were separated from PBMCs that had been thawed. The study recorded best responses of complete response, partial response or progressive disease. Losses at the gene ends were 3 bases for V and 7 bases for J; bases not matched to a gene: 8. The CDR3 loop spans 14 amino acids. Looked up from germline, CDR1 is SGHRS and CDR2 is YFSETQ. Clones were read by immunoSEQ multiplex PCR, and TCRdb kept only the in-frame ones, dropping some. This sample has some 20,000 clones; approximately 88% occur once, and the top ten carry just under 7.5%.

Sequencing was performed on CD8+ T cells from blood, taken before the fourth cycle of nivolumab. The clonotype originates from a human donor with classical Hodgkin lymphoma. J is TRBJ1-2 and V is TRBV5-1, with 8 bases fitting TRBD1. CDR3 nucleotide sequence: TGCGCCAGCAGCTCGACAGGGGTCCAGGGTGGCTACACCTTC. Protein: CASSSTGVQGGYTF.